These T cell receptor beta chains were read from a single sample in a study of OX40 agonist ivuxolimab in advanced cancers. Profiled with immunoSEQ multiplex PCR; TCRdb holds only in-frame clones, not every one. Of about 36,000 clones in the sample, about 79% were seen once. The specimen comprised CD4+ or CD8+ T cells sorted from blood, sampled in a trial of the OX40 agonist ivuxolimab. The receptor source for this set is an adult with an advanced solid tumor such as melanoma, head and neck, liver or kidney cancer. Each CDR3 is given with its conserved first and last residue. D genes are given only for firm matches. A clone size is listed for some rows: how often the clone was seen (once, few, many), or a class if it is expanded.

v_gene	j_gene	d_gene	abundance	CDR3nt	CDR3aa
TRBV10-1	TRBJ2-1	TRBD2	NA	TGCGCCAGCAGTGAGTCGAGCGGGGGGGCCATGGATGAGCAGTTCTTC	CASSESSGGAMDEQFF
TRBV7-2	TRBJ1-1	NA	NA	TGTGCCAGCAGCTGGGGGCAGGGTCGCACTGAAGCTTTCTTT	CASSWGQGRTEAFF
TRBV2	TRBJ1-2	NA	few	TGTGCCAGCAGCGCAAATCCCTCAGGGTTAGGGAACTATGGCTACACCTTC	CASSANPSGLGNYGYTF
TRBV5-4	TRBJ1-1	NA	NA	TGTGCCAGCAGACAATCGGTATTCGGCGAAGCTTTCTTT	CASRQSVFGEAFF
TRBV19	TRBJ1-5	NA	NA	TGTGCCAGTAGTCCACCGGGAAACAATCAGCCCCAGCATTTT	CASSPPGNNQPQHF
TRBV10-3	TRBJ1-1	NA	NA	TGTGCCATCAGGGGACAAGGGACGAACACTGAAGCTTTCTTT	CAIRGQGTNTEAFF
TRBV6-6	TRBJ1-1	TRBD1	NA	TGTGCCAGCAGTTACCAGGACAGGTCGAACACTGAAGCTTTCTTT	CASSYQDRSNTEAFF
TRBV7-9	TRBJ2-1	NA	few	TGTGCCAGCAGCCGAACTACCCCAAATGAGCAGTTCTTC	CASSRTTPNEQFF
TRBV28	TRBJ1-3	NA	NA	TGTGCCAGCAGCACAAAAAGGTTCTCTGGAAACACCATATATTTT	CASSTKRFSGNTIYF
TRBV27	TRBJ2-7	NA	NA	TGTGCCAGCAGTAAAAGGGACGAGCAGTACTTC	CASSKRDEQYF
TRBV5-4	TRBJ1-2	TRBD1	few	TGTGCCAGCAGCTCTAGCGGGACAGGGAGGCCCACCTTC	CASSSSGTGRPTF
TRBV4-2	TRBJ2-3	TRBD2	NA	TGTGCCAGCAGCCAAGGCACTAGCGAAGATACGCAGTATTTT	CASSQGTSEDTQYF
TRBV7-3	TRBJ2-7	TRBD2	NA	TGTGCCAGCAGCCCGTCTAGCGGGGGAACCTACGAGCAGTACTTC	CASSPSSGGTYEQYF
TRBV5-4	TRBJ1-1	NA	once	TGTGCCAGCAGCCGGGGGCAGGACTTAATAGACACTGAAGCTTTCTTT	CASSRGQDLIDTEAFF
TRBV7-8	TRBJ2-3	NA	NA	TGTGCCAGCAGCTTGTACGTGGGAGGTGATACGCAGTATTTT	CASSLYVGGDTQYF
TRBV6-5	TRBJ2-3	TRBD2	NA	TGTGCCAGCAGGCGTATAGCGGGGCGAACGGATACGCAGTATTTT	CASRRIAGRTDTQYF
TRBV5-6	TRBJ2-5	TRBD2	NA	TGTGCCAGCAGCCGTAGCGGGGCGGAGACCCAGTACTTC	CASSRSGAETQYF
TRBV7-9	TRBJ1-5	NA	NA	TGTGCCAGCAGCCTGAATAGCAATCAGCCCCAGCATTTT	CASSLNSNQPQHF
TRBV10-3	TRBJ1-6	NA	NA	TGTGCCATCAGTGAGTCCTTTTGGGGTAATAATTCACCCCTCCACTTT	CAISESFWGNNSPLHF
TRBV14	TRBJ2-5	TRBD2	once	TGTGCCAGCAGCCAAGGAGCGGGGGGTATGGAGACCCAGTACTTC	CASSQGAGGMETQYF
TRBV5-1	TRBJ1-6	TRBD1	NA	TGCGCCAGCAGCTTGAGGGTACAGGGGGATTCACCCCTCCACTTT	CASSLRVQGDSPLHF
TRBV11-1	TRBJ1-2	NA	NA	TGTGCCAGCAGCGTTGGCCGGGGGAAGGATTGGAGCTACACCTTC	CASSVGRGKDWSYTF
TRBV7-9	TRBJ1-2	NA	few	TGTGCCAGCAGCCCCTTTGGGCAGGGGACCTATGGCTACACCTTC	CASSPFGQGTYGYTF
TRBV6-5	TRBJ1-2	TRBD1	few	TGTGCCAGCAGTTACTCGATACGCAGGGGGCACGGCTACACCTTC	CASSYSIRRGHGYTF
TRBV5-1	TRBJ1-4	NA	few	TGCGCCAGCAGCTTGTTTTCAGGCGGGGTTAATGAAAAACTGTTTTTT	CASSLFSGGVNEKLFF
TRBV7-2	TRBJ2-3	NA	NA	TGTGCCAGCAGCTTGGTCGGGGCTAGCACAGATACGCAGTATTTT	CASSLVGASTDTQYF
TRBV21-1	TRBJ2-1	NA	NA	TGTGCCAGCAGCAGAGGGAACCGGGACAGGGTCTACAATGAGCAGTTCTTC	CASSRGNRDRVYNEQFF
TRBV5-8	TRBJ1-3	NA	NA	TGTGCCAGCAGCCAAGGGGCAGGGAGTGGAAACACCATATATTTT	CASSQGAGSGNTIYF
TRBV7-9	TRBJ2-5	TRBD2	NA	TGTGCCAGCAGCTTCGGGAGCGGGGGGGCCAGAGAGACCCAGTACTTC	CASSFGSGGARETQYF
TRBV5-4	TRBJ1-1	NA	once	TGTGCCAGCAGCTTAGCAGGGTTTAAGAACACTGAAGCTTTCTTT	CASSLAGFKNTEAFF
TRBV11-2	TRBJ2-2	NA	NA	TGTGCCAGCAGCTTCCGGGCCGGGAACACCGGGGAGCTGTTTTTT	CASSFRAGNTGELFF
TRBV6-1	TRBJ1-5	NA	NA	TGTGCCAGCAGTGAAGACGGCAGGTATCAGCCCCAGCATTTT	CASSEDGRYQPQHF
TRBV7-9	TRBJ1-5	NA	NA	TGTGCCAGCAGCCCAAGTGGTTCTAGCAATCAGCCCCAGCATTTT	CASSPSGSSNQPQHF
TRBV19	TRBJ2-5	NA	NA	TGTGCCAGTAGTATCTTCCTACCAGAGACCCAGTACTTC	CASSIFLPETQYF
TRBV29-1	TRBJ1-2	NA	once	TGCAGCGTTGAAGATCGCGGAGGAGCATATGGCTACACCTTC	CSVEDRGGAYGYTF
TRBV10-3	TRBJ1-5	TRBD1	hyperexpanded	TGTGCCATCAGTGAGTTAGGACAGGGCAATCAGCCCCAGCATTTT	CAISELGQGNQPQHF